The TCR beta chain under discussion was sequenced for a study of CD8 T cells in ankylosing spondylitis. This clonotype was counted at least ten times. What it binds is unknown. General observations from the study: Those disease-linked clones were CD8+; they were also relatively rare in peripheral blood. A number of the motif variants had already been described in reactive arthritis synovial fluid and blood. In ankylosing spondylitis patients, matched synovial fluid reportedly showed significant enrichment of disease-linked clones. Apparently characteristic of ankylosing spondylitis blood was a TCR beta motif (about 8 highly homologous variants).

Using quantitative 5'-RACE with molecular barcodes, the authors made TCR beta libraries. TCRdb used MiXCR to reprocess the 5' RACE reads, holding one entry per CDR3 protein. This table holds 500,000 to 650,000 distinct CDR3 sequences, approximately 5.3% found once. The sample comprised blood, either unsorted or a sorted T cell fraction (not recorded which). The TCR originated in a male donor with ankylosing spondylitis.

CDR3 in amino acids: CASSLVGLLNGYTF. The CDR3 nucleotides read TGTGCCAGCAGCTTAGTCGGGTTACTTAATGGCTACACCTTC. The rearrangement joins TRBV7-8 to TRBJ1-2; D is ambiguous. The CDR3 length is 14 residues. Trimming removed 1 base from V and 6 bases from J, with 12 bases in between. Germline CDR1 and CDR2: SGHVS and FQNEAQ.